The T cell receptor beta chain described here comes from a study of human thymus T cells. Only in-frame clones appear in the TCRdb table, and some are missing; sequencing was by immunoSEQ multiplex PCR. The data show about 50,000 clones, 95% seen once. Regarding the study as a whole: Use of V and J genes seemed skewed within the thymic and blood repertoires.

It was healthy Finnish infants having corrective surgery for congenital heart defects who were the donors. Only four of the eight donors provided a 0.5-1 mL blood sample. Genomic DNA was extracted from every available blood leukocyte. Remarks on this clone: Its antigen remains unidentified.

The sequenced material came from blood. This receptor was identified in a girl under three years old with a congenital heart defect but otherwise immunologically healthy.

The CDR3 loop reads CASSQEVRTSGRRDIQYF. As DNA, the CDR3 is TGCGCCAGCAGCCAAGAAGTCCGGACTAGCGGGAGAAGGGACATTCAGTACTTC. The chain joins TRBV4-1 to TRBJ2-4; TRBD2 matches 13 bases. Germline loops: CDR1 MGHRA, CDR2 YSYEKL. Unmatched junction bases numbered 10, after V lost 0 bases and J lost 8 bases. This CDR3 region has 18 residues.